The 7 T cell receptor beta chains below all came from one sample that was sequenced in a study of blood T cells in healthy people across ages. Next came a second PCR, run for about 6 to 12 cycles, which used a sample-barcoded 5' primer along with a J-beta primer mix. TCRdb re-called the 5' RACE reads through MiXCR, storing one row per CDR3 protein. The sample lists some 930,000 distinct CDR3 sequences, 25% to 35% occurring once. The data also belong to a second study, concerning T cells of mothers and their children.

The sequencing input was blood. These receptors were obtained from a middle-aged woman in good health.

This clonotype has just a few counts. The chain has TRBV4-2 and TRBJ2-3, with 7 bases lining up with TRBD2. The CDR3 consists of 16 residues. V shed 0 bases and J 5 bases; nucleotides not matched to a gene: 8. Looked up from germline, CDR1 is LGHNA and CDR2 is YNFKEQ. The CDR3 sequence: CASSQEAGVAQDTQYF. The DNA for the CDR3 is TGTGCCAGCAGCCAAGAGGCGGGGGTAGCACAAGATACGCAGTATTTT.

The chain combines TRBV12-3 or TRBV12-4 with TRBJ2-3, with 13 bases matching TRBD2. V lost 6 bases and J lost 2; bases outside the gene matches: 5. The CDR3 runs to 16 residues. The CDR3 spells CASSDGTSGVTDTQYF. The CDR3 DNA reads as TGTGCCAGCAGCGATGGGACTAGCGGGGTCACAGATACGCAGTATTTT.

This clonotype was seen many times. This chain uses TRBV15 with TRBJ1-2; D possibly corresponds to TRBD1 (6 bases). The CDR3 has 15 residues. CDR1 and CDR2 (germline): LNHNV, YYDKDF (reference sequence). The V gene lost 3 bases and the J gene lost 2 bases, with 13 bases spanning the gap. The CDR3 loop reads CATSSGNRENYGYTF. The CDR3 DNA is TGTGCCACCAGCAGTGGAAACAGGGAGAACTATGGCTACACCTTC. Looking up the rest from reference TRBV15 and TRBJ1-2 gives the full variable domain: DAMVIQNPRYQVTQFGKPVTLSCSQTLNHNVMYWYQQKSSQAPKLLFHYYDKDFNNEADTPDNFQSRRPNTSFCFLDIRSPGLGDTAMYLCATSSGNRENYGYTFGSGTRLTVV.

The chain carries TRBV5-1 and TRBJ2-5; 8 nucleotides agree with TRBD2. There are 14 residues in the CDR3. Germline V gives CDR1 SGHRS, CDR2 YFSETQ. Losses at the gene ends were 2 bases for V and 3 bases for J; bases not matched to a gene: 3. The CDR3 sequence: CASSFFSGEETQYF. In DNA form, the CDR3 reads TGCGCCAGCAGCTTTTTTAGCGGGGAAGAGACCCAGTACTTC.

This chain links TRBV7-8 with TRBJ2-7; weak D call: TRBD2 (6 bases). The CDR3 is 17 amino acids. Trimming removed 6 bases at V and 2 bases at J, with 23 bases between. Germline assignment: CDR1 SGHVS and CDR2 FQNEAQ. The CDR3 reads CASRPDWAEGLAYEQYF. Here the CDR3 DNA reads TGTGCCAGCAGACCCGACTGGGCGGAGGGTTTAGCCTACGAGCAGTACTTC.

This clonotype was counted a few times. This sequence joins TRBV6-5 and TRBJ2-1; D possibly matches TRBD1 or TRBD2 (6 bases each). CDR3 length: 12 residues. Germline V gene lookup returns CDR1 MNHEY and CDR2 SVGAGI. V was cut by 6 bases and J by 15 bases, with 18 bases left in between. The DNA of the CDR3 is TGTGCCAGCAGGAGCCCGGGGGCAGGGTGGTTCTTC. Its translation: CASRSPGAGWFF.

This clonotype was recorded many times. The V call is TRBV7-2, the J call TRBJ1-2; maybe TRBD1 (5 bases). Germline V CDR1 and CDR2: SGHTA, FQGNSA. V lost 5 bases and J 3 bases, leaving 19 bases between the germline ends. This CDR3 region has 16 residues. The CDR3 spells CASSHRTEPTYYGYTF. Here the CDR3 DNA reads TGTGCCAGCAGCCACAGGACGGAACCCACCTACTATGGCTACACCTTC.